This T cell receptor (beta chain) comes out of a study of blood T cell repertoires in COVID-19. Per the germline V gene, CDR1 is MNHEY and CDR2 is SMNVEV (reference sequence). V gave up 4 bases and J gave up 8 bases; unmatched junction bases: 7. CDR3 length: 14 amino acids. Original processing notes: Cell counts per sample came from amplifying reference gene primers. Clones were read by immunoSEQ multiplex PCR, and TCRdb kept only the in-frame ones, dropping some. The V and J calls and clone size come from that table; D and trimming were worked out from the DNA. The table lists about 370,000 clones, around 87% of them singletons, with around 1% in the top ten. Participant-reported clinical history was the basis for cohort assignment.

This receptor was taken from a man aged 18 to 30 who had recovered from COVID-19. The chain links TRBV27 to TRBJ2-3; 9 positions match TRBD1. The specimen sequenced was PBMCs or T cells enriched from blood (not recorded which). The CDR3 region is CASSSPRQGGTQYF. CDR3 DNA: TGTGCCAGCAGTTCCCCCCGACAGGGGGGTACGCAGTATTTT.